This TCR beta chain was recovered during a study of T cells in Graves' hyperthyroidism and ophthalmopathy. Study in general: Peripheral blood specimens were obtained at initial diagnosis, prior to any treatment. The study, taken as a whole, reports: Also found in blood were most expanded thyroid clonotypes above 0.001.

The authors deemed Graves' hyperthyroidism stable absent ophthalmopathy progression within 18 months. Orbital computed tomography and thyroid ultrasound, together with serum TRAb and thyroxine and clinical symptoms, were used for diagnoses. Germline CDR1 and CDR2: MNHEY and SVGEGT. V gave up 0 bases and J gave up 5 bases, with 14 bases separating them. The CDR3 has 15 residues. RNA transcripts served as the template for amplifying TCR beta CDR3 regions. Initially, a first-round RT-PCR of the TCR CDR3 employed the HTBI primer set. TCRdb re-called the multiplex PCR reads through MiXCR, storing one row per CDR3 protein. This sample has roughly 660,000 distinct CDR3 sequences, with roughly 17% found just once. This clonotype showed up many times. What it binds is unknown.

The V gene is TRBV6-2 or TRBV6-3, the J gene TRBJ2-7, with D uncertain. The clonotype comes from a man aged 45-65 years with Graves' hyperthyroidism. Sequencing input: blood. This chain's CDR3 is CASSYSPGLGDEQYF. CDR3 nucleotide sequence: TGTGCCAGCAGTTACTCCCCCGGGCTGGGCGACGAGCAGTACTTC.